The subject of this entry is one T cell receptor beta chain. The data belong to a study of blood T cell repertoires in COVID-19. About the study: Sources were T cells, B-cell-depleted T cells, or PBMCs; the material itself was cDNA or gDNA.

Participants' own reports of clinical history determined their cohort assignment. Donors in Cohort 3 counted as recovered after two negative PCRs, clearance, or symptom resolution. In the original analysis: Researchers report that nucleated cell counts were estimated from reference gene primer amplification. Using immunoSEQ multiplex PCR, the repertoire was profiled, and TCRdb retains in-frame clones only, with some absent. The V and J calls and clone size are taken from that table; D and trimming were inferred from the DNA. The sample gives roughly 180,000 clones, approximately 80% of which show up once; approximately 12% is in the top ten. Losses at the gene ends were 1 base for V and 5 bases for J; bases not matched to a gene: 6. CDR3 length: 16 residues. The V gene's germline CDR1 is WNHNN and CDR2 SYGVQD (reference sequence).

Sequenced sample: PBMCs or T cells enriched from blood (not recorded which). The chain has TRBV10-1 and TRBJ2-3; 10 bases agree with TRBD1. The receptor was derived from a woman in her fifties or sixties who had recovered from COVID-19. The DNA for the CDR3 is TGCGCCAGCAGTGAGTTGGGGACAGGGGTGCAAGATACGCAGTATTTT. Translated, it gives CASSELGTGVQDTQYF.